This paragraph covers one TCR beta chain sequence. TCRdb's copy holds only in-frame clones and misses some; the assay was immunoSEQ multiplex PCR. This sample has 310,000 or so clones; 70% to 90% occur once, and the top ten carry more than 9%. The data belong to a study of blood T cell repertoires in COVID-19. V dropped 3 bases and J dropped 1; count of bases not matched to a gene: 0. Germline V lookup: CDR1 KGHSH, CDR2 LQKENI. The CDR3 sequence is 15 residues long. The chain employs TRBV18 and TRBJ1-1; 12 positions agree with TRBD1. This clonotype was sampled from a young woman who had recovered from COVID-19. Sample: PBMCs or T cells enriched from blood (not recorded which). The CDR3 sequence is CASSPGQGANTEAFF. CDR3 bases: TGTGCCAGCTCACCGGGACAGGGGGCGAACACTGAAGCTTTCTTT.